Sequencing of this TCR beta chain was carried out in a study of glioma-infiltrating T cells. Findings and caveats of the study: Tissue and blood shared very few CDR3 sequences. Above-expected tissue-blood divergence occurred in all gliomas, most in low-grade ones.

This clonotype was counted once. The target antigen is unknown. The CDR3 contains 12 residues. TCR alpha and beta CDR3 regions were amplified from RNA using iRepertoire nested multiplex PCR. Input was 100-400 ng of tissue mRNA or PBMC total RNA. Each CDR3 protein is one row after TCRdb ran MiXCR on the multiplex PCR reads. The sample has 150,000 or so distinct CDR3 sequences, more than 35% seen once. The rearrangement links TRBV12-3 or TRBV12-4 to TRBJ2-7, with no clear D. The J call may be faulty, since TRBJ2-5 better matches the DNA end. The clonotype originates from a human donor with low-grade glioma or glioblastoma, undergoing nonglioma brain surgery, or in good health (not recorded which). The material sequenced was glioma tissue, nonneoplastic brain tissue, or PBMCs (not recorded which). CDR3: CASSLIRETQYF. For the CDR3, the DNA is TGTGCCAGCAGTTTAATCCGGGAGACCCAGTACTTC.